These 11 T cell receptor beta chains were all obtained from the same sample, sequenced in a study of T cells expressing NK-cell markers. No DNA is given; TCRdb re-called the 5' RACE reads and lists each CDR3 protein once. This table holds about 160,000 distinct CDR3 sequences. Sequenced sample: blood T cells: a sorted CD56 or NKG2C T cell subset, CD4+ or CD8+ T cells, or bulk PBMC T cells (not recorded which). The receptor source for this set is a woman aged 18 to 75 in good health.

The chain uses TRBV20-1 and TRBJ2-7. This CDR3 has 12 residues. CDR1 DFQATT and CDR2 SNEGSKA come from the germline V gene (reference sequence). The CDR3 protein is CSASGSPYEQYF.

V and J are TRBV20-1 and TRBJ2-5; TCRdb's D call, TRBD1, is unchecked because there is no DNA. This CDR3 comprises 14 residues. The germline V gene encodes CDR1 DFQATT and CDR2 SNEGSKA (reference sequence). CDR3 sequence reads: CSARPGTGVSTQYF.

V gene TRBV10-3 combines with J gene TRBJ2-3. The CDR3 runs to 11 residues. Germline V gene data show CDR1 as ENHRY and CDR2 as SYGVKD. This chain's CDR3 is CAISESDTQYF.

The CDR3 protein is CSASGTGNEQYF. The chain couples TRBV20-1 to TRBJ2-7; TCRdb reports TRBD1, a call that lacks DNA to check it against. This CDR3 contains 12 residues. CDR1 and CDR2 from the germline V gene are DFQATT and SNEGSKA (reference sequence).

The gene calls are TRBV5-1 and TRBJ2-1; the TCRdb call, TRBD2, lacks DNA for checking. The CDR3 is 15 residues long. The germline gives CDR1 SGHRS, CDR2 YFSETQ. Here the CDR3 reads CASASAGGPYNEQFF. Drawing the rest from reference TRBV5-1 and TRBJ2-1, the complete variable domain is KAGVTQTPRYLIKTRGQQVTLSCSPISGHRSVSWYQQTPGQGLQFLFEYFSETQRNKGNFPGRFSGRQFSNSRSEMNVSTLELGDSALYLCASASAGGPYNEQFFGPGTRLTVL.

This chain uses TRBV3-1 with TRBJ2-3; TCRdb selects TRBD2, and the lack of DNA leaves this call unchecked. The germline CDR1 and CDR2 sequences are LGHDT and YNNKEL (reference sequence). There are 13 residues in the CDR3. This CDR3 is CASTTSGGGSQYF.

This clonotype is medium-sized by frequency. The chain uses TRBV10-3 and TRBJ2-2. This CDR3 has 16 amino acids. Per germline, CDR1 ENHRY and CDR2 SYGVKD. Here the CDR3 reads CAISESSARKIGELFF.

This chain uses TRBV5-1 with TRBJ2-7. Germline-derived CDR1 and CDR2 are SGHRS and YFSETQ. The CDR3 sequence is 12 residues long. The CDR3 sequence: CASSYRSYEQYF.

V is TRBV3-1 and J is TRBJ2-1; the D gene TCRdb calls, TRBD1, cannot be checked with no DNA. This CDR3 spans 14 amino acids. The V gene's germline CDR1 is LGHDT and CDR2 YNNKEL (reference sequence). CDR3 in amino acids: CASSQEGPDNEQFF.

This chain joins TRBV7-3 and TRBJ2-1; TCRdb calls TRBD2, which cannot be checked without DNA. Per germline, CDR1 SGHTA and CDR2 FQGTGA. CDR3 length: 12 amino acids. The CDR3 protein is CASSPGLAQQFF.

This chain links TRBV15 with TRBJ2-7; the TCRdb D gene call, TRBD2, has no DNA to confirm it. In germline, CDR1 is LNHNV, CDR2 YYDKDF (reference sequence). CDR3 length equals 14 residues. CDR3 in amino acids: CATSGRPNLVKQYF.